This T cell receptor beta chain was retrieved from a study of cytomegalovirus exposure and HLA in healthy donors (TCRdb year 2017). Background on the whole study: An earlier analysis of about 560 of the donors reported around 280 Gb of sequence data and 117 million unique TCR beta sequences obtained from about 170 million T cells. Roughly 310 gigabases of sequencing data and roughly 90 million unique TCR sequences were included in an early release covering several hundred HLA-typed donors. The genetic ancestry cluster associated with self-reported Caucasian donors included over 80% of the roughly 360 genotyped donors. The study was designed to test whether signatures of past pathogen exposure could be identified by cataloging public T cell receptors. The study used immunosequencing to profile the T cell repertoires of more than 650 subjects and linked those repertoires to cytomegalovirus serostatus. Besides the first cohort of under 700 subjects, a separate validation cohort made up of some 110 different subjects was used. High-throughput TCR immunosequencing, statistical association of individual TCRs with disease status, and machine learning were combined to predict cytomegalovirus infection status. To study patterns of TCR occurrence, a later analysis re-analyzed previously published TCR beta repertoires from more than 550 donors and added high-resolution HLA genotyping. The later analysis used no new phenotypic data to find candidate immune exposures, relying instead on TCR beta sequences and their occurrence across donors. To decide whether each TCR beta V gene segment behaved as functional or pseudogenic, an earlier analysis of some 580 of the donors relied on high-throughput TCR beta sequencing. Donor age, sex, ethnicity and CMV serostatus were compiled together with the repertoire data. Genome-wide SNP genotypes for about 55% of the roughly 670 donors were used in a later genetic analysis, which treated that subset as a discovery cohort. All discovery cohort repertoires had been generated using a single sequencing platform. Both class I and class II loci were covered by HLA typing, at four-digit resolution. Typing coverage varied by locus: roughly 620-640 donors for A, B, C, DRB1 and DQB1; 522 for DQA1; 606 for DPA1; around 450 for DPB1. Because of strong linkage in the cohort, five DR-DQ haplotypes were treated as single units for association and clustering. Among about 370 genotyped donors of the cohort, an average of about 240,000 unique TCR beta nucleotide sequences was sequenced per donor, of which approximately 19% were non-productive.

About this clone itself: The specificity of this receptor is unknown. Base qualities are not provided; no much larger clone lies one nucleotide away.

In total, 666 healthy bone marrow donors made up the cohort. At the time of sampling, all cohort members were nominally healthy, though unrecorded immune exposures were likely present. The donor tested CMV seronegative and was one of the 352 seronegative cohort members. Every donor gave a peripheral blood sample, and the peripheral blood mononuclear cells from that sample were used for TCR beta sequencing. Genomic DNA was extracted from the blood cell samples with the Qiagen DNeasy Blood Extraction Kit. CDR1 SEHNR and CDR2 FQNEAQ are derived from the germline V gene (reference sequence). Trimming costs V 5 bases and J 0 bases, and their ends lie 14 bases apart. Including cysteine and phenylalanine, the CDR3 has 16 amino acids. Only the CDR3 DNA is retained, 48 bases long and in frame from the first base. Library prep was done by the immunoSEQ multiplex PCR assay. The multiplex PCR relied on a mix of 60 forward primers for TCR Vbeta segments and 13 reverse primers for TCR Jbeta segments. The CDR3 region of rearranged TCR beta genes was amplified from genomic DNA with a multiplex PCR assay. The Illumina HiSeq System was used to sequence the amplified TCR beta libraries as 87-base-pair reads. The original pipeline was this. A later analysis counted tens of millions of unique TCR beta chains across the 640 or so repertoires, and some 12 million of these chains were shared by at least two donors. Raw reads were error-corrected and collapsed into unique sequences by a nearest-neighbor algorithm in which closely related sequences were merged to remove PCR and sequencing errors. CDR3 sequences were aligned to IMGT reference sequences to assign V, D and J gene segments. For a sequence to be retained, a match of at least six nucleotides to both a V gene segment and a J gene segment was required. A rearrangement was called productive if the CDR3 had no stop codons and remained in frame with V and J, and every other rearrangement was called non-productive. Following IMGT convention, CDR3 was defined as the stretch from the second conserved V-encoded cysteine up to the conserved J-encoded phenylalanine. In an earlier analysis of more than 550 of the donors, sequences lacking an unambiguous match to a single V gene segment were excluded. In an earlier analysis of some 590 of the donors, V segments were called functional above 56.7% productive rearrangements and were called segregating when the between-donor standard deviation exceeded 5%. To diagnose cytomegalovirus status from the catalog of TCR beta chain sequences, a statistical classification framework was built. In a later analysis, TCR nucleotide sequences were compared against IMGT/GENE-DB human TR gene sequences so that V and J genes could be assigned. The TCRdist pipeline was used in a later analysis to assign CDR3 sequences and most-parsimonious VDJ recombination scenarios. A later analysis defined each TCR beta chain by its CDR3 amino acid sequence plus V-gene family, and excluded reads lacking a unique V-gene family. In a later analysis, 550 to 650 highly shared, low-generation-probability nucleotide sequences were removed to address suspected cross-contamination and a sequencing artifact. For each public chain, a later analysis derived a clonal expansion index from normalized ranks of inferred template counts within each repertoire. In a later analysis, generation probabilities were computed with a VDJ recombination model fitted to out-of-frame rearrangements, and the resulting probabilities were checked against IGoR. In a later analysis, TCR-TCR, TCR-HLA and TCR-CMV co-occurrence was scored with hypergeometric tests, and a repertoire-size bias correction was applied to TCR pairs. In a later analysis, false discovery rates were estimated by permuting HLA or CMV assignments 20 times. In a later analysis, co-occurring TCRs were grouped using DBSCAN, and TCRdist sequence similarity was added for clustering within HLA-allele-positive subsets. For co-occurrence clustering, repertoires with fewer than 30,000 or more than 120,000 public chains were excluded, along with five repertoires with anomalous nucleotide sharing. As stored in TCRdb, this immuneACCESS dataset retains in-frame rearrangements with V and J assigned. A fraction of the clones does not appear; measured against another copy, unresolved V genes explain less than half of the discrepancy, and the remainder lacks a known reason. Clone size and V and J calls were adopted from that table, with D and trimming inferred from the DNA. The sample records some 150,000 clones, over 65% of which are singletons. In total, the top ten clones hold 4% of the sample.

Study-wide conclusions, independent of this receptor: A further reported finding was that TCR beta sequences accurately predicted the HLA-A and HLA-B alleles for most subjects in the first cohort. The earlier analysis of approximately 590 of the donors excluded around 17 rarely observed V segments, including chromosome 9 orphons, because counts were too low. An association between a missense DCLRE1C variant and V-gene and J-gene trimming of TCR beta chains was found in a later genetic analysis and replicated in an independent cohort. A later analysis found that TCR association rates varied across HLA loci, with DRB1 alleles showing the most associated TCRs and HLA-C alleles the fewest. Some IMGT-functional V segments, including TRBV6-2 and TRBV6-3, could not be distinguished by the 87-base-pair reads and were therefore excluded. Strong co-occurrence of HLA alleles, especially DR and DQ, made assigning TCR associations to individual alleles difficult. A later genetic analysis reported fewer N-insertions in productive TCRs among donors in an Asian-associated ancestry cluster than the roughly 620-donor mean. Compared with equally common non-associated chains, HLA-associated TCR beta chains in a later analysis were more clonally expanded and had lower generation probabilities. Roughly uniform sequencing depth across donors was assumed in presence/absence analyses, although this assumption may not hold. Specific HLA alleles were associated with more than 15,000 TCR beta sequences at a false discovery rate of 0.05 in a later analysis. Most CMV-associated TCR beta chains appeared to be HLA-restricted in a later analysis, and the HLA associations seemed to be driven largely by CMV exposure. Most TCR sequences were observed very rarely across donors, whereas some public TCRs were present in many individuals. Linkage disequilibrium might explain the correlated functional status among segregating V segments, but an unknown experimental factor could not be excluded. The only immune exposure information available for the cohort was CMV serostatus. The authors suggested that the approach could potentially be generalized to other disease states and immunological phenotypes. A group of highly shared sequence variants was considered likely to be a technical artifact of the sequencing pipeline. A few of the identified cytomegalovirus-associated TCR beta chains were confirmed in vitro to be specific for cytomegalovirus antigens. In an earlier analysis of 450 to 750 of the donors, most TCR beta V segments appeared in productive rearrangements about 87% or about 30% of the time, broadly matching IMGT annotations. HLA typing was unavailable for some donors at each locus, so association tests used only the typed subset. In the study, 164 TCR beta chains were listed as associated with cytomegalovirus. The cohort was sequenced for TCR beta chains only, and without alpha or paired-chain data the features that could be detected were limited. A later analysis reported that several top co-occurrence clusters appeared linked to parvovirus B19, influenza, CMV and Epstein-Barr virus. The classifier was reported to diagnose cytomegalovirus status with high specificity and sensitivity in both the original and validation cohorts.

Source material: PBMCs. The origin of this receptor is a woman aged 40 to 50 in good health and CMV-seronegative. The chain employs TRBV7-9 and TRBJ1-3; the D gene is possibly TRBD1, with 5 bases matching. CDR3 sequence: CASSDLRGSSGNTIYF. The DNA sequence follows: TGTGCCAGCAGCGATCTTAGGGGTAGCTCTGGAAACACCATATATTTT.